This T cell receptor beta chain was captured in a study of CD8 T cells in Susac syndrome. Looked up from germline, CDR1 is DFQATT and CDR2 is SNEGSKA (reference sequence). This CDR3 has 13 residues. Deletions cut 5 bases from V and 8 bases from J, with 16 bases between. RNA, at roughly 0.5 to 1 ug, was reverse transcribed with random hexamers. TCRdb re-called the immunoSEQ multiplex PCR reads through MiXCR, storing one row per CDR3 protein. The sample contains 150,000 to 250,000 distinct CDR3 sequences, 90% to 95% of which appear only once. Sequenced sample: CD4+ T cells from PBMCs. The rearrangement joins TRBV20-1 to TRBJ1-5, with D possibly matching TRBD1 (6 bases). The clonotype was recovered from a human donor with multiple sclerosis. The CDR3: CSAEPGAGEPQHF. The CDR3 coding sequence is TGCAGTGCTGAACCGGGCGCAGGGGAGCCCCAGCATTTT.